This T cell receptor beta chain was identified in a study of T cells after yellow fever vaccination. Notes on the study in general: Subsequent booster samples again held most clones from primary vaccination (96% CD4, over 80% CD8).

TCRdb re-called the 5' RACE reads through MiXCR, storing one row per CDR3 protein. This sample has under 300,000 distinct CDR3 sequences, with 6.9% found just once. This CDR3 contains 15 residues. Germline V gives CDR1 MNHNS, CDR2 SASEGT. The J segment lost 2 bases and the V segment lost 6 bases, leaving 7 bases of the junction unmatched. Notes on this clonotype: The antigen remains unidentified.

The chain couples TRBV6-1 to TRBJ2-7; 10 nucleotides agree with TRBD1. The sequencing here drew on CD4+ T cells sorted from PBMCs, taken 15 days after the yellow fever booster vaccination. The sequence was obtained from a man aged 25-45 years who received the YFV17D yellow fever vaccine. The CDR3 reads CASREPGQGTYEQYF. In DNA form, the CDR3 reads TGTGCCAGCAGAGAACCGGGACAGGGGACCTACGAGCAGTACTTC.